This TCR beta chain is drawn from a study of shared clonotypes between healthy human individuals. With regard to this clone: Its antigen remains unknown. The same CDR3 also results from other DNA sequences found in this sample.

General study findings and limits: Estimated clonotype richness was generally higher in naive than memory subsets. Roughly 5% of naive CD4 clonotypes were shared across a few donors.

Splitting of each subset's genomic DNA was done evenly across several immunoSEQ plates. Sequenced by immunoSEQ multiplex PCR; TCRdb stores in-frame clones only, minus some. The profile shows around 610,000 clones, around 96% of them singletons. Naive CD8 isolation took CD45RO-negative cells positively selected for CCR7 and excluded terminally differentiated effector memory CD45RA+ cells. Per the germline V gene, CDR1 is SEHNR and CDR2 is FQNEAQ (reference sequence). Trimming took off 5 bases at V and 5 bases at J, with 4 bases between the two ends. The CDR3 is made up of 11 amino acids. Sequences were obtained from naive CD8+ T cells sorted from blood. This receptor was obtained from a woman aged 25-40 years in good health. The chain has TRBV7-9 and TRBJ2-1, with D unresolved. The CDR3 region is CASSQNNEQFF. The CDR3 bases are TGTGCCAGCAGCCAGAACAATGAGCAGTTCTTC.